This section outlines one TCR beta chain sequence together with its context. In the study's own analysis: Reference gene primer amplification gave estimated nucleated cell counts. Using immunoSEQ multiplex PCR, the repertoire was profiled, and TCRdb retains in-frame clones only, with some absent. V, J and clone size were drawn from that table, and D and trimming were deduced from the DNA. The sample shows about 180,000 clones, about 83% of them seen only once. The data stem from a study of blood T cell repertoires in COVID-19. Cohort placement rested on clinical history that participants reported themselves. The CDR3 length is 13 residues. Germline V gives CDR1 MDHEN, CDR2 SYDVKM. V dropped 8 bases and J dropped 0; count of bases not matched to a gene: 0.

Material: PBMCs or T cells enriched from blood (not recorded which). This TCR was recovered from a woman younger than 45 who had recovered from COVID-19. This chain uses TRBV28 with TRBJ2-2; 7 bases match TRBD1. The DNA for the CDR3 is TGTGCCAGCGGGACAGCGAACACCGGGGAGCTGTTTTTT. This encodes CASGTANTGELFF.